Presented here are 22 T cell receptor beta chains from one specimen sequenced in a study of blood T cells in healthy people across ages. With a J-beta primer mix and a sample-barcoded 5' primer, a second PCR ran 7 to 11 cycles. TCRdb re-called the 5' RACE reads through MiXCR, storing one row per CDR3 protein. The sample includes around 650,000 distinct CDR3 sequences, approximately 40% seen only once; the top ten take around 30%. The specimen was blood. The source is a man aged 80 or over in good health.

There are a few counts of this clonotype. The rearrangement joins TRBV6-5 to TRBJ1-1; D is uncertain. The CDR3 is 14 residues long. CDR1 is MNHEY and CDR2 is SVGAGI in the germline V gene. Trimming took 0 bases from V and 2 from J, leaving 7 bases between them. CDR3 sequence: CASSYSIENTEAFF. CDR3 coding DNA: TGTGCCAGCAGTTACTCGATCGAAAACACTGAAGCTTTCTTT.

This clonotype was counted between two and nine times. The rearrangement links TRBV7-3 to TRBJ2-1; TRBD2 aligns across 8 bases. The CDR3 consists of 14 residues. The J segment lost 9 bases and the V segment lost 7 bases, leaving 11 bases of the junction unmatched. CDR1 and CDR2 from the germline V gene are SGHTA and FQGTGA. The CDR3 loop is CASNIPGLGGEQFF. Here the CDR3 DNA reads TGTGCCAGCAACATTCCGGGACTAGGGGGTGAGCAGTTCTTC.

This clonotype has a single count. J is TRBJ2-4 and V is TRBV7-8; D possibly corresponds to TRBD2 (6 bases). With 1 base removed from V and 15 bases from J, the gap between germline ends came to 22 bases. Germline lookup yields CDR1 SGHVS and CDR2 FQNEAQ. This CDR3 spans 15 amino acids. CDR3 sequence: CASSLDGRGTQMRYF. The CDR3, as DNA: TGTGCCAGCAGCTTAGACGGGCGGGGCACCCAAATGCGGTACTTC.

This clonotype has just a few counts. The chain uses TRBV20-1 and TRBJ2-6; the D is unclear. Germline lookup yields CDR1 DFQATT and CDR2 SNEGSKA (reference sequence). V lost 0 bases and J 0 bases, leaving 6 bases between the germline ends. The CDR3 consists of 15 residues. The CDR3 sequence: CSARDGSSGANVLTF. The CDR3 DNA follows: TGCAGTGCTAGAGATGGCAGCTCTGGGGCCAACGTCCTGACTTTC.

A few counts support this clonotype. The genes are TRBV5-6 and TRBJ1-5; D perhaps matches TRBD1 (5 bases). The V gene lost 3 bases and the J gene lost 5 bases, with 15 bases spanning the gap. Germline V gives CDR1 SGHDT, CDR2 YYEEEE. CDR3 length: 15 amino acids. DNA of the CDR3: TGTGCCAGCAGCTCAAGTGGACAAATTTATCAGCCCCAGCATTTT. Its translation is CASSSSGQIYQPQHF.

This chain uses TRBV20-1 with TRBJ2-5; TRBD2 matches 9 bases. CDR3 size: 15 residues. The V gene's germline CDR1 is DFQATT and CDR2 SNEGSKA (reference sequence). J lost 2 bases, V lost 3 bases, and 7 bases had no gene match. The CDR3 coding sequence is TGCAGTGCTAGGATGGCTAGCGGGGTACAAGAGACCCAGTACTTC. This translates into CSARMASGVQETQYF.

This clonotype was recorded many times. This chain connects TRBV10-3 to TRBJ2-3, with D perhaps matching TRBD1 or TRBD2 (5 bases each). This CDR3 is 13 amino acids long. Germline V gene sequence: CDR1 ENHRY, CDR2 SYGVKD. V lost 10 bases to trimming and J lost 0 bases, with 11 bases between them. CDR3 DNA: TGTGCCACCCAGGGCGGGAGCACAGATACGCAGTATTTT. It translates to CATQGGSTDTQYF.

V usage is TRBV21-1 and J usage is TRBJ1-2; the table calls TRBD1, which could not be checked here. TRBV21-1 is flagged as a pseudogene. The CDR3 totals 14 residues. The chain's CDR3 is CASSWDRCIYGYTF. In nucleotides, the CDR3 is TGTGCCAGTAGCTGGGACAGGTGTATCTATGGCTACACCTTC.

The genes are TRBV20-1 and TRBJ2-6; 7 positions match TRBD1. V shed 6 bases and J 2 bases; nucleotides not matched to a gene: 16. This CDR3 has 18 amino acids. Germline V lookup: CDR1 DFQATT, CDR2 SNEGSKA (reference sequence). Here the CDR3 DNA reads TGCAGTGCCCTCAGTCAGCTGGGGCAGGGGGCTGGGGCCAACGTCCTGACTTTC. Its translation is CSALSQLGQGAGANVLTF.

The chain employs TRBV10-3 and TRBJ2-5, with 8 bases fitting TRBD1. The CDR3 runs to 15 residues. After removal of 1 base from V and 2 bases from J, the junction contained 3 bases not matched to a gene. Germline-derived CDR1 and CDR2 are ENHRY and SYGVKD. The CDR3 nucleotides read TGTGCCATCAGTGAGTATGGGGACAGGCAAGAGACCCAGTACTTC. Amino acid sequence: CAISEYGDRQETQYF.

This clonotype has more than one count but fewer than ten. Written as DNA, the CDR3 is TGCAGTGCTAGAGATAGGACAGGGGTGATGGAAAAACTGTTTTTT. This sequence encodes CSARDRTGVMEKLFF. The chain is built from TRBV20-1 and TRBJ1-4, with 9 bases lining up with TRBD1. The V and J ends lost 0 bases and 8 bases, in that order; junction bases with no gene match: 7. This CDR3 contains 15 residues. Germline CDR1 DFQATT, CDR2 SNEGSKA (reference sequence).

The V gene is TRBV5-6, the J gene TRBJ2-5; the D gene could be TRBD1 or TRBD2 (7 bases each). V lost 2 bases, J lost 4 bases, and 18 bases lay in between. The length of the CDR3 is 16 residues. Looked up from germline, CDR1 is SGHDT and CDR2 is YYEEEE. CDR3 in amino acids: CASSFPIGRGGETQYF. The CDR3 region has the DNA TGTGCCAGCAGCTTCCCTATTGGCAGGGGGGGAGAGACCCAGTACTTC.

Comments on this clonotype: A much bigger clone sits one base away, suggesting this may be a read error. Written as DNA, the CDR3 is TGTGCCAGCAGCGTCCAGCGGGGGAGCTCCTACGAGCAGTACTTC. Amino acid sequence: CASSVQRGSSYEQYF. The chain carries TRBV7-2 and TRBJ2-7, with TRBD2 matching 8 bases. Per the germline V gene, CDR1 is SGHTA and CDR2 is FQGNSA. V was clipped by 5 bases and J by 0 bases; unmatched bases: 6. The CDR3 length is 15 residues.

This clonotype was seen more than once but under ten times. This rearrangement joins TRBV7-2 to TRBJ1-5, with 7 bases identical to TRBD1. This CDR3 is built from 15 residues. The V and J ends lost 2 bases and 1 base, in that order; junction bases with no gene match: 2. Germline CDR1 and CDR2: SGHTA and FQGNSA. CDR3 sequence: CASSLTGESNQPQHF. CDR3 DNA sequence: TGTGCCAGCAGCTTAACAGGGGAAAGCAATCAGCCCCAGCATTTT.

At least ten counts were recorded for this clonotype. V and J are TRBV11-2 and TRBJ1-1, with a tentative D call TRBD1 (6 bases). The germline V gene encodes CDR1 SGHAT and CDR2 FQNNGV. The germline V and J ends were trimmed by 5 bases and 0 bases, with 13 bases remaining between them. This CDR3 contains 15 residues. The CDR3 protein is CASSPRTVMNTEAFF. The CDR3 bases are TGTGCCAGCAGCCCGAGGACAGTCATGAACACTGAAGCTTTCTTT.

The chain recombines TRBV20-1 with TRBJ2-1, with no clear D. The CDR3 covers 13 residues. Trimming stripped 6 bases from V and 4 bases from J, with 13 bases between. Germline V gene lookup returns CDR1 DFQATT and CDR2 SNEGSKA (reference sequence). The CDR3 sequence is CSAAYGPYNEQFF. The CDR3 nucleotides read TGCAGTGCCGCGTATGGACCGTACAATGAGCAGTTCTTC.

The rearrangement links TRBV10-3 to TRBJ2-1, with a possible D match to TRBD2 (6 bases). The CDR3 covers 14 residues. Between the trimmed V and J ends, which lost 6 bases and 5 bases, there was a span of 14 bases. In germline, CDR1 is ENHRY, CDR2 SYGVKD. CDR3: CAISTLIADNEQFF. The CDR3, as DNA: TGTGCCATCAGCACGCTGATAGCGGACAATGAGCAGTTCTTC.

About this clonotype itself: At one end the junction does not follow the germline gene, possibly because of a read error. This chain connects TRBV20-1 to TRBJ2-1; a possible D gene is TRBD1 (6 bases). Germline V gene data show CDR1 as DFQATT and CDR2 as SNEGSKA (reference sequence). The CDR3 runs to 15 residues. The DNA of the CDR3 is TGCAGTGCAAGAGGGCAGGACAGCTCCTACAATGAGCAGTTCTTC. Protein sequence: CSARGQDSSYNEQFF.

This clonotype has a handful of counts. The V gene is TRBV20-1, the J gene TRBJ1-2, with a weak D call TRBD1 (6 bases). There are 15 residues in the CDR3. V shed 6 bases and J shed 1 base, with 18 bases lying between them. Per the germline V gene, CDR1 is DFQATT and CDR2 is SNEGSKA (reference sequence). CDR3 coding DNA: TGCAGTGCCCGAAAAACGGGGGCTAATAACTATGGCTACACCTTC. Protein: CSARKTGANNYGYTF.

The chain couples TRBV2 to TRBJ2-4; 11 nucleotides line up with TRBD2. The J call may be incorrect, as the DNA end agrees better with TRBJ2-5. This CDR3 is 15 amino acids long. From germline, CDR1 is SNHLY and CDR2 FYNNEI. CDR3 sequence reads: CASTVLAGVRETQYF. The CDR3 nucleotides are TGTGCCAGCACTGTACTAGCGGGAGTACGTGAGACCCAGTACTTC.

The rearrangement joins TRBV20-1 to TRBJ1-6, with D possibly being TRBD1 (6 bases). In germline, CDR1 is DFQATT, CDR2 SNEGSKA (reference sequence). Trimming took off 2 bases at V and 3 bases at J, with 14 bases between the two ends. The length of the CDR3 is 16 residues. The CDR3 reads CSARPGGAVYNSPLHF. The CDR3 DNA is TGCAGTGCTAGACCGGGGGGGGCAGTCTATAATTCACCCCTCCACTTT.

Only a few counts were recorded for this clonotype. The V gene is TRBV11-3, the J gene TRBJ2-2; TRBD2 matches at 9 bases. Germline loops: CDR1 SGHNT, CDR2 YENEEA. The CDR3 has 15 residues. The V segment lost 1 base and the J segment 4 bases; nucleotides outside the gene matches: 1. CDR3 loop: CASSLAAGGTGELFF. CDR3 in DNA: TGTGCCAGCAGCTTAGCAGCGGGAGGCACCGGGGAGCTGTTTTTT.